This T cell receptor (beta chain) was profiled in a study of blood T cell repertoires in COVID-19. Study in general: Sites across the United States, Italy and Spain contributed samples from acute and convalescent COVID-19.

TCRdb keeps only in-frame clones here, not all; method: immunoSEQ multiplex PCR. Among approximately 140,000 clones listed, over 75% were seen once. Per the germline V gene, CDR1 is MNHEY and CDR2 is SVGAGI. Between the trimmed V and J ends, which lost 0 bases and 5 bases, there was a span of 16 bases. There are 16 residues in the CDR3. This sequence joins TRBV6-5 and TRBJ1-1, with a possible D match to TRBD1 (5 bases). Sequenced input: PBMCs or T cells enriched from blood (not recorded which). This receptor was taken from a man aged 45-60 years in a cohort exposed to, infected with or recovered from COVID-19 (not recorded which). CDR3 nucleotide sequence: TGTGCCAGCAGTTACTCGGTCGCGGGGACGAGTACTGAAGCTTTCTTT. It specifies CASSYSVAGTSTEAFF.